The entry that follows covers one TCR beta chain sequence. What it recognizes is unknown. These data originate in a study of post-analysis software for immune sequencing data. The wider study: Disease courses included relapsing-remitting, secondary progressive and progressive-relapsing multiple sclerosis.

General study points: There was significantly lower normalized Chao1 diversity in multiple sclerosis patients than in controls. Co-batched samples clustered tightly together by F measure.

TCR beta cDNA libraries had unique molecular identifiers. From approximately 0.95 to 9.8 million T cells, 400,000 to 500,000 cDNA molecules were obtained. Each CDR3 protein gets one entry after TCRdb re-called the PCR reads with MiXCR. In the table there are over 700,000 distinct CDR3 sequences, around 27% of which are singletons. This clonotype originated in a girl aged 5-17 years with multiple sclerosis. Material: blood.

The CDR3 protein is CASSPGQGGQYF. The CDR3 DNA reads as TGTGCCAGCTCACCGGGACAGGGAGGGCAGTACTTC. This chain uses TRBV18 with TRBJ2-4; TRBD1 matches at 9 bases. This CDR3 is 12 amino acids long. Losses at the gene ends were 3 bases for V and 13 bases for J; bases not matched to a gene: 4. CDR1 KGHSH and CDR2 LQKENI come from the germline V gene.